The 20 T cell receptor beta chains listed next were all sequenced from one sample in a study of response to subunit inactivated influenza vaccine. A single record per CDR3 protein comes from TCRdb applying MiXCR to the RT-PCR reads. The table shows around 650,000 distinct CDR3 sequences, with around 16% occurring only once. The sample was PBMCs from blood, taken about 12 days after vaccination. These receptors were collected from a man aged 50-60 years who received an inactivated influenza vaccine.

This clonotype was counted a few times. The chain carries TRBV15 and TRBJ1-1; D possibly corresponds to TRBD1 (6 bases). CDR1 is LNHNV, CDR2 YYDKDF, per germline (reference sequence). The CDR3 consists of 15 residues. V was shortened by 1 base and J by 1 base, with 10 bases between the two germline ends. The CDR3 reads CATSRADRPNTEAFF. CDR3 coding DNA: TGTGCCACCAGCAGAGCCGACAGGCCGAACACTGAAGCTTTCTTT.

The chain couples TRBV12-3 or TRBV12-4 to TRBJ1-4, with a tentative D call TRBD1 (5 bases). Trimming removed 3 bases at V and 14 bases at J, with 10 bases between. This CDR3 region has 11 residues. Here the CDR3 reads CASSLGLGLFF. CDR3 sequence (DNA): TGTGCCAGCAGTTTGGGGCTCGGTCTGTTTTTT.

The rearrangement joins TRBV9 to TRBJ2-5, with 8 bases lining up with TRBD2. The junction had 5 bases not matched to a gene; V was cut back by 2 bases and J by 2 bases. CDR3 length: 15 residues. Germline CDR1 reads SGDLS; CDR2 reads YYNGEE. DNA for the CDR3: TGTGCCAGCAGCGTTAGCGGGAAGGTACAAGAGACCCAGTACTTC. Its protein is CASSVSGKVQETQYF.

This clonotype occurred a few times. This rearrangement joins TRBV7-9 to TRBJ2-7, with D perhaps TRBD1 (6 bases). The germline V gene has CDR1 SEHNR and CDR2 FQNEAQ (reference sequence). CDR3 length: 15 amino acids. The ends were cut back, 5 bases at V and 0 bases at J, with 14 bases in the middle. CDR3 amino acids: CASSGTGPSSYEQYF. The CDR3 nucleotides read TGTGCCAGCAGCGGAACAGGGCCCAGCTCCTACGAGCAGTACTTC.

The table lists this clonotype with a few counts. The V gene is TRBV25-1, the J gene TRBJ2-6; 8 nucleotides line up with TRBD1. The CDR3 contains 19 residues. V was pared by 1 base and J by 0 bases, with 8 bases of the junction left unmatched. Germline values: CDR1 MGHDK, CDR2 SYGVNS. In DNA form, the CDR3 reads TGTGCCAGCAGTGAATCCAGGACAGGGAGATCCTCTGGGGCCAACGTCCTGACTTTC. Translation gives CASSESRTGRSSGANVLTF.

This clonotype was recorded only once. Just one base apart from a much larger clone, this may be a read error. This chain joins TRBV19 and TRBJ1-5; D gene unclear. The CDR3 is 13 amino acids. Trimming shortened V by 3 bases and J by 7 bases, and 10 bases separated the two germline ends. In germline, CDR1 is LNHDA, CDR2 SQIVND (reference sequence). The CDR3 loop is CASSIEVGQPQHF. DNA for the CDR3: TGTGCCAGTAGTATTGAGGTCGGCCAGCCCCAGCATTTT.

The chain combines TRBV20-1 with TRBJ1-5, with D tentatively TRBD1 (5 bases). V was clipped by 0 bases and J by 1 base, with 10 bases between them. The germline V gene has CDR1 DFQATT and CDR2 SNEGSKA (reference sequence). This CDR3 has 15 amino acids. CDR3: CSAREGGSSNQPQHF. The CDR3 DNA sequence: TGCAGTGCTAGAGAGGGGGGATCGAGCAATCAGCCCCAGCATTTT.

The chain has TRBV4-3 and TRBJ2-7; D may correspond to TRBD1 or TRBD2 (7 bases each). The CDR3 runs 16 residues. Germline V CDR1 and CDR2: LGHNA, YSLEER. V lost 3 bases, J lost 2 bases, and 17 bases lay in between. The CDR3 DNA follows: TGCGCCAGCAGCCAGGAGTGGGAGGGGGCCCCCTACGAGCAGTACTTC. Amino acids: CASSQEWEGAPYEQYF.

This clonotype has only a few counts. This chain links TRBV19 with TRBJ2-1, with 9 bases aligning to TRBD2. The CDR3 length is 16 residues. In germline, CDR1 is LNHDA, CDR2 SQIVND (reference sequence). J gave up 0 bases and V 7 bases, and 7 bases lay outside the gene matches. The CDR3 sequence is CASIASGTSSYNEQFF. DNA of the CDR3: TGTGCCAGTATCGCTAGCGGGACGAGCTCCTACAATGAGCAGTTCTTC.

Concerning this clonotype: A clone one base away is much larger, so this may be a read error. This chain links TRBV12-3 or TRBV12-4 with TRBJ1-1; D gene ambiguous. Trimming took off 7 bases at V and 3 bases at J, with 6 bases between the two ends. The CDR3 has 11 amino acids. CDR3 in amino acids: CASTGDTEAFF. The CDR3 nucleotides are TGTGCCAGCACCGGGGACACTGAAGCTTTCTTT.

A few counts support this clonotype. V usage is TRBV3-1 and J usage is TRBJ2-7; TRBD1 or TRBD2 may be the D gene (5 bases each). The CDR3 totals 15 residues. Germline CDR1 LGHDT, CDR2 YNNKEL (reference sequence). Trimming stripped 2 bases from V and 0 bases from J, with 11 bases between. In nucleotides, the CDR3 is TGTGCCAGCAGCCAACAAGCAGGGAGCTCCTACGAGCAGTACTTC. Protein: CASSQQAGSSYEQYF.

This chain uses TRBV4-2 with TRBJ1-1, with D perhaps TRBD1 (6 bases). The V end was cut by 0 bases, the J end by 0 bases, with 11 bases between. Germline CDR1 and CDR2: LGHNA and YNFKEQ. The CDR3 has 16 amino acids. The CDR3 loop reads CASSQDAGVLNTEAFF. CDR3 DNA: TGTGCCAGCAGCCAAGACGCAGGGGTACTGAACACTGAAGCTTTCTTT.

This clonotype was seen a few times. J is TRBJ2-7 and V is TRBV20-1; 9 nucleotides line up with TRBD2. V dropped 0 bases and J dropped 4; count of bases not matched to a gene: 4. This CDR3 region has 14 residues. Germline V lookup: CDR1 DFQATT, CDR2 SNEGSKA (reference sequence). The CDR3 protein is CSARDSGRVYEQYF. The CDR3 coding sequence is TGCAGTGCTAGAGATAGCGGGAGAGTGTACGAGCAGTACTTC.

This chain uses TRBV7-8 with TRBJ2-2, with D perhaps TRBD1 or TRBD2 (6 bases each). There are 17 residues in the CDR3. The germline V and J ends were trimmed by 0 bases and 7 bases, with 18 bases remaining between them. Germline CDR1 is SGHVS and CDR2 is FQNEAQ. DNA of the CDR3: TGTGCCAGCAGCTTAGCGGGGGGCGCTGGGCTTTTCGGGGAGCTGTTTTTT. This codes for CASSLAGGAGLFGELFF.

The rearrangement joins TRBV11-2 to TRBJ1-1, with 10 bases identical to TRBD1. Trimming took 4 bases from V and 10 from J; bases not matched to a gene: 3. Germline V CDR1 and CDR2: SGHAT, FQNNGV. The CDR3 is made up of 12 amino acids. CDR3 protein: CASSSGTGVAFF. Written as DNA, the CDR3 is TGTGCCAGCAGCTCGGGGACAGGGGTAGCTTTCTTT.

This clonotype was counted only a few times. This chain connects TRBV7-6 to TRBJ2-2, with TRBD1 identical over 11 bases. J lost 4 bases, V lost 6 bases, and 4 bases had no gene match. This CDR3 contains 15 residues. The germline V gene encodes CDR1 SGHVS and CDR2 FNYEAQ. CDR3 nucleotides: TGTGCCAGCAGTTGGGGGACAGGGGGCACCGGGGAGCTGTTTTTT. Translation gives CASSWGTGGTGELFF.

This clonotype was seen many times. V gene TRBV5-6 combines with J gene TRBJ2-1, with D unresolved. V lost 4 bases and J lost 9, with 11 bases in between. The CDR3 is 12 amino acids. Germline V CDR1 and CDR2: SGHDT, YYEEEE. DNA for the CDR3: TGTGCCAGCAGCCTCCGGGTGGGTGAGCAGTTCTTC. It codes for CASSLRVGEQFF.

The chain couples TRBV5-4 to TRBJ2-7, with D possibly TRBD2 on 6 matching bases. CDR3 size: 17 residues. Germline V gives CDR1 SGHNT, CDR2 YYREEE (reference sequence). V shed 0 bases and J shed 2 bases, with 18 bases lying between them. Written as DNA, the CDR3 is TGTGCCAGCAGCTTGGCCTTGGTTTCGGGAGCCCCCTACGAGCAGTACTTC. It codes for CASSLALVSGAPYEQYF.

This clonotype was recorded a few times. This chain connects TRBV5-5 to TRBJ2-7; D may be TRBD1 (5 bases). Trimming removed 0 bases from V and 1 base from J, with 11 bases in between. Germline values: CDR1 SGHKS, CDR2 YYEKEE (reference sequence). This CDR3 is built from 15 residues. Written as DNA, the CDR3 is TGTGCCAGCAGCTTGGAGACAGTAGGTTCCTACGAGCAGTACTTC. This translates into CASSLETVGSYEQYF.

The chain employs TRBV7-6 and TRBJ2-7; 8 nucleotides align to TRBD1. Germline V lookup: CDR1 SGHVS, CDR2 FNYEAQ. The V gene end was trimmed by 2 bases and the J gene end by 5 bases; junction bases not matched to a gene: 8. The CDR3 is 15 amino acids. Written as DNA, the CDR3 is TGTGCCAGCAGCTTAAATCAACAGGGGGTGAACGAGCAGTACTTC. Amino acids: CASSLNQQGVNEQYF.